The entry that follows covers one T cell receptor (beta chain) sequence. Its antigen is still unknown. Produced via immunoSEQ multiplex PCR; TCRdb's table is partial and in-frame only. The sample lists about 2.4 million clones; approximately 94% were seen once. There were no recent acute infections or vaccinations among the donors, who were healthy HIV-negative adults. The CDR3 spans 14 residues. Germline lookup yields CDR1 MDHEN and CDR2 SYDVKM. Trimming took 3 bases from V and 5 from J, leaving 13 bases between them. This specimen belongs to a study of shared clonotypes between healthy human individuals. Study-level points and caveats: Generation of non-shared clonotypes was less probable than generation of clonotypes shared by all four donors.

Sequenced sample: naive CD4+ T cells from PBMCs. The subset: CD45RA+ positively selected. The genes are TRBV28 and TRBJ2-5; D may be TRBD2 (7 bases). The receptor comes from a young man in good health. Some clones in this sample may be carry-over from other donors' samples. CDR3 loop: CASSLGGARETQYF. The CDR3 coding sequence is TGTGCCAGCAGTTTGGGGGGGGCACGGGAGACCCAGTACTTC.